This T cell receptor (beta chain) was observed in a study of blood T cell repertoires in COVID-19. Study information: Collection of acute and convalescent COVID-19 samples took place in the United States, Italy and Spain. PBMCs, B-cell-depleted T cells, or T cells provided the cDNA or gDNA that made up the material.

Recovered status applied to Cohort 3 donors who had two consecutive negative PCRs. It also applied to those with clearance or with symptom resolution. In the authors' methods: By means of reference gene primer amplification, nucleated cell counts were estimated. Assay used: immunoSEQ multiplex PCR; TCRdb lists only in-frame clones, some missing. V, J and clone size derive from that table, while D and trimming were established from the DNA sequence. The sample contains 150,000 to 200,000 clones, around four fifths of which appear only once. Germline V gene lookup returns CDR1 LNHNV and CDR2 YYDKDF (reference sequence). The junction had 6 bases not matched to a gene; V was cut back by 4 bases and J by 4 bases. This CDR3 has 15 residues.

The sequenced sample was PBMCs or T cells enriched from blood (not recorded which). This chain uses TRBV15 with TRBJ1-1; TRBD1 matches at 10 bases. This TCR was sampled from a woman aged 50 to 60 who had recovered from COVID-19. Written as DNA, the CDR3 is TGTGCCACCAGCATTCACCGGACAGGGGGCACTGAAGCTTTCTTT. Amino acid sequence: CATSIHRTGGTEAFF. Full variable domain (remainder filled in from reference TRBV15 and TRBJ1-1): DAMVIQNPRYQVTQFGKPVTLSCSQTLNHNVMYWYQQKSSQAPKLLFHYYDKDFNNEADTPDNFQSRRPNTSFCFLDIRSPGLGDTAMYLCATSIHRTGGTEAFFGQGTRLTVV.